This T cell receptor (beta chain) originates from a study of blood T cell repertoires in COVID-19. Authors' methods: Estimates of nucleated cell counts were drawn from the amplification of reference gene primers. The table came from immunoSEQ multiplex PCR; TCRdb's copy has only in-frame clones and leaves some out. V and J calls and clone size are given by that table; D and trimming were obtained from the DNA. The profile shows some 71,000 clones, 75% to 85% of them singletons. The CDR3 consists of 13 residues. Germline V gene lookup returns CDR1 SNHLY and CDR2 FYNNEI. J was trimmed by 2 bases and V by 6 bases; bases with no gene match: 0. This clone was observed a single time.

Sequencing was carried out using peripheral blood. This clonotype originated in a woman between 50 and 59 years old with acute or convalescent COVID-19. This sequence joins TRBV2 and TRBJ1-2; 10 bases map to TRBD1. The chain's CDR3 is CASRGQGNYGYTF. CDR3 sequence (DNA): TGTGCCAGCAGGGGACAGGGGAACTATGGCTACACCTTC. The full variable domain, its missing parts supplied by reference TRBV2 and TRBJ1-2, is EPEVTQTPSHQVTQMGQEVILRCVPISNHLYFYWYRQILGQKVEFLVSFYNNEISEKSEIFDDQFSVERPDGSNFTLKIRSTKLEDSAMYFCASRGQGNYGYTFGSGTRLTVV.